These T cell receptor beta chains were read from a single sample in a study of early T cells in non-severe SARS-CoV-2 infection. Each CDR3 protein is one row after TCRdb ran MiXCR on the 5' RACE reads. The repertoire holds 80,000 to 95,000 distinct CDR3 sequences, with roughly an eighth as singletons. The source material was whole blood. The origin of the receptors is an adult who was a healthcare worker with PCR-confirmed SARS-CoV-2 infection or an uninfected control (not recorded which). CDR3s leave out the opening cysteine and the closing phenylalanine or tryptophan. Rows give clone size only sometimes, using once, few, many, or a class for an expanded clone.

V gene	clone size	J gene	CDR3 protein
TRBV12-3/TRBV12-4	.	TRBJ2-1	ASRREERGNEQF
TRBV18	many	TRBJ2-3	ASSPPWGGTTDTQY
TRBV13	.	TRBJ2-2	ASSLTTTGELF
TRBV27	many	TRBJ2-3	ASSFVQADTQY
TRBV6-2/TRBV6-3	many	TRBJ1-2	ASSSPDRGNYGYT
TRBV7-6	many	TRBJ2-3	ASSPRTGGIGDTQY
TRBV10-3	many	TRBJ2-7	AIGRGNEQY
TRBV23-1	many	TRBJ1-1	ASSQERQGHTEAF
TRBV10-2	many	TRBJ1-1	ATLSMNTEAF
TRBV20-1	few	TRBJ1-5	SARDSNQPQH
TRBV18	.	TRBJ1-3	ASSPPTGNGNTIY
TRBV29-1	.	TRBJ2-7	SVNLSYEQY
TRBV6-2/TRBV6-3	many	TRBJ1-6	ASSYWLHSPLH
TRBV30	many	TRBJ2-2	AWSVTGELF
TRBV10-3	few	TRBJ1-3	ATGSANTIY
TRBV7-2	many	TRBJ2-1	ASTLAGATYNEQF
TRBV15	few	TRBJ2-7	ATSREGGGEQY
TRBV6-5	.	TRBJ1-4	ASRPGGADEKLF
TRBV21-1	.	TRBJ1-6	ASSRGSPLH
TRBV9	.	TRBJ2-2	ASSATGNTGELF
TRBV2	few	TRBJ2-6	ASSRDSTGANVLT
TRBV4-3	few	TRBJ1-2	ASSQRTGVFPSKGYT
TRBV7-9	few	TRBJ2-1	ASSKAGGPGNEQF
TRBV14	many	TRBJ1-1	ASSRTKPGPRDLLDTEAF
TRBV6-2/TRBV6-3	.	TRBJ1-2	ASSQNWDGYT
TRBV20-1	few	TRBJ1-1	SAREGRGGTEAF
TRBV7-9	.	TRBJ2-1	ASSPPAGFEQF
TRBV10-2	many	TRBJ1-2	ASSELTAGGYT
TRBV12-2	many	TRBJ1-2	ASRLVGEVERLPVNYGYT
TRBV2	.	TRBJ1-5	ASSEAPRLQH
TRBV2	many	TRBJ1-5	ASRGLAGQPQH
TRBV29-1	many	TRBJ2-1	SVELPRVETGDEQF
TRBV9	few	TRBJ2-1	ASSVRGGGNEQF
TRBV5-6	.	TRBJ1-6	ASSLSPQGYSPLH
TRBV12-3/TRBV12-4	.	TRBJ2-5	ASSHRGGVETQY
TRBV7-2	.	TRBJ2-3	ATSIGADTQY
TRBV4-2	many	TRBJ1-2	ASSQGSGVDYGYT
TRBV10-2	.	TRBJ1-5	ASSYEGDDARPQH
TRBV10-3	many	TRBJ1-3	AISSNRADSGNTIY
TRBV9	.	TRBJ1-2	ASSVDNNYGYT
TRBV14	many	TRBJ1-1	ASSQVRIGGRAEAF
TRBV6-1	many	TRBJ2-2	ASSEAPGDTGELF
TRBV18	few	TRBJ1-1	ASSEGQVNTEAF
TRBV20-1	.	TRBJ2-5	SAQRTSGGIETQY
TRBV20-1	.	TRBJ2-3	SGPVADTQY
TRBV7-9	.	TRBJ2-2	ASSLGVGRTNTGELF
TRBV7-6	many	TRBJ2-5	ASSLVPGRETQY
TRBV7-9	.	TRBJ2-2	ASSTTLDRGTGELF
TRBV5-1	many	TRBJ1-1	ASSLAWQGGKSEAF
TRBV2	once	TRBJ1-2	ASSEAIAHT
TRBV11-2	.	TRBJ2-1	ASSFAGETYNEQF
TRBV14	many	TRBJ1-6	ASSLTRARGRSSPLH
TRBV11-2	few	TRBJ2-7	ASSLGDIPYEQY